The clone carrying this TCR beta chain was counted ten times or more. Its matching antigen is unknown. Unsorted libraries were derived from 2 million PBMCs stored at -80 C. These data belong to a study of neurological immune-mediated disorders. 5'RACE employing 10-nucleotide random UMIs yielded the cDNA. MiXCR, applied by TCRdb to the 5' RACE reads, yields one record per CDR3 protein. The sample lists roughly 90,000 distinct CDR3 sequences, around 3.5% occurring once. Findings and limits, study-wide: There were no CDR3 amino acid sequences shared by expanded clones across subjects, a result suggesting private repertoires in all groups. HTLV-1-associated myelopathy ranked highest for TCR clonal expansion and multiple sclerosis lowest, beneath healthy controls.

V was clipped by 3 bases and J by 7 bases; unmatched bases: 10. The CDR3 loop spans 15 amino acids. The specimen sequenced was PBMCs. The gene calls are TRBV12-3 or TRBV12-4 and TRBJ2-3, with 7 bases that match TRBD2. This TCR was sampled from a woman aged 45-65 years with multiple sclerosis. CDR3: CASSFPGLSSHTQYF. As DNA, the CDR3 is TGTGCCAGCAGTTTCCCGGGACTAAGCTCCCATACGCAGTATTTT.